This T cell receptor beta chain was sequenced during a study of sequential checkpoint blockade in melanoma. Overall study context: Each arm's sequence ended with maintenance nivolumab.

CDR1 is MDHEN, CDR2 SYDVKM, per germline. The CDR3 totals 14 residues. Trimming took 6 bases from V and 8 from J, leaving 17 bases between them. Libraries were prepared by immunoSEQ multiplex PCR; TCRdb keeps only in-frame clonotypes and omits some of them. Of around 8,300 clones listed, approximately 67% are singletons. Described treatment: randomized to nivolumab then ipilimumab (arm A) or the reverse (arm B). None of the patients previously received DNA-damaging chemotherapy. From thawed PBMCs, live CD3+CD8+ cells negative for CD19 and CD56 were sorted. Sample: CD8+ T cells sorted from blood (inferred from file names), taken from a patient given nivolumab and ipilimumab in sequence. This clonotype was sampled from a human patient with melanoma. Some clones in this sample may be carry-over from other donors' samples. The chain joins TRBV28 to TRBJ1-3; D gene uncertain. The CDR3 sequence: CASRPGGLGDTIYF. CDR3 nucleotide sequence: TGTGCCAGCAGGCCGGGAGGACTTGGTGACACCATATATTTT.